The T cell receptor (beta chain) under discussion was sequenced for a study of blood T cell repertoires in COVID-19. Study in general: T cells, B-cell-depleted T cells, or PBMCs supplied cDNA or gDNA.

In the case of this clone: Other nucleotide sequences in the sample specify the same CDR3.

V lost 3 bases to trimming and J lost 3 bases; unmatched junction nucleotides: 0. The V gene's germline CDR1 is SNHLY and CDR2 FYNNEI. The CDR3 is 13 residues long. Profiling relied on immunoSEQ multiplex PCR, and the TCRdb table lists in-frame clones only, not all of them. The sample lists around 300,000 clones; 90% were seen once. This clonotype was sampled from a woman younger than 45 with COVID-19, enrolled during active disease. The V gene is TRBV2, the J gene TRBJ1-2; 8 bases agree with TRBD1. Sequencing used peripheral blood. In nucleotides, the CDR3 is TGTGCCAGCAGTGAGGACAGGGACTATGGCTACACCTTC. It specifies CASSEDRDYGYTF.